The next 16 T cell receptor beta chains were all read from a single sample in a study of blood T cell repertoires in COVID-19. Sequenced by immunoSEQ multiplex PCR; TCRdb stores in-frame clones only, minus some. The data hold under 110,000 clones, with around 92% observed a single time. The sample was peripheral blood. These TCRs come from a man aged 50 to 60 with active COVID-19.

This rearrangement joins TRBV28 to TRBJ1-2; the D gene is possibly TRBD1 (6 bases). Germline lookup yields CDR1 MDHEN and CDR2 SYDVKM. The V and J ends lost 11 bases and 2 bases respectively, with 18 bases between them. The CDR3 totals 14 residues. For the CDR3, the DNA is TGTGCCCACAAGGGGACATCATCGAACTATGGCTACACCTTC. It specifies CAHKGTSSNYGYTF.

The genes are TRBV7-3 and TRBJ2-6; 8 bases match TRBD1. Germline lookup yields CDR1 SGHTA and CDR2 FQGTGA. The CDR3 runs 18 residues. V trimming: 5 bases; J trimming: 1 base; junction bases outside the gene matches: 10. This chain's CDR3 is CASSPTARGPSGANVLTF. CDR3 coding DNA: TGTGCCAGCAGCCCTACAGCCAGGGGGCCTTCTGGGGCCAACGTCCTGACTTTC.

V and J are TRBV5-1 and TRBJ2-7; the D gene is possibly TRBD2 (5 bases). The CDR3 contains 13 residues. CDR1 and CDR2 from the germline V gene are SGHRS and YFSETQ. V was clipped by 5 bases and J by 6 bases, with 15 bases between them. The CDR3 loop reads CASRSGGPGEQYF. For the CDR3, the DNA is TGCGCCAGCAGGTCAGGCGGGCCAGGCGAGCAGTACTTC.

V is TRBV4-2 and J is TRBJ2-1; D perhaps matches TRBD2 (6 bases). The CDR3 consists of 16 residues. The germline V gene has CDR1 LGHNA and CDR2 YNFKEQ. With 0 bases removed from V and 4 bases from J, the gap between germline ends came to 13 bases. This CDR3 reads CASSQEVAGLYNEQFF. DNA for the CDR3: TGTGCCAGCAGCCAAGAGGTGGCGGGATTGTACAATGAGCAGTTCTTC.

The chain is built from TRBV19 and TRBJ1-5; D is undetermined. Germline V gene sequence: CDR1 LNHDA, CDR2 SQIVND (reference sequence). V shed 0 bases and J shed 0 bases, with 9 bases lying between them. The CDR3 is made up of 16 amino acids. The CDR3 sequence is CASSIEARSSNQPQHF. DNA of the CDR3: TGTGCCAGTAGTATAGAGGCACGCTCTAGCAATCAGCCCCAGCATTTT. Full variable domain (outside the CDR3, taken from reference TRBV19 and TRBJ1-5): DGGITQSPKYLFRKEGQNVTLSCEQNLNHDAMYWYRQDPGQGLRLIYYSQIVNDFQKGDIAEGYSVSREKKESFPLTVTSAQKNPTAFYLCASSIEARSSNQPQHFGDGTRLSIL.

This sequence joins TRBV28 and TRBJ2-1, with 9 bases aligning to TRBD1. Trimming at V came to 6 bases and at J to 4 bases, leaving 7 bases not matched to a gene. Germline V gene sequence: CDR1 MDHEN, CDR2 SYDVKM. CDR3 size: 15 residues. The CDR3, as DNA: TGTGCCAGCAGCATCGGGACAGGGAGTTACAATGAGCAGTTCTTC. This codes for CASSIGTGSYNEQFF.

The chain uses TRBV28 and TRBJ2-7, with D tentatively TRBD2 (7 bases). This CDR3 spans 14 amino acids. Germline lookup yields CDR1 MDHEN and CDR2 SYDVKM. V was clipped by 4 bases and J by 4 bases, with 14 bases between them. This chain's CDR3 is CASSSGLGGYEQYF. DNA for the CDR3: TGTGCCAGCAGTTCTGGACTAGGGGGGTACGAGCAGTACTTC.

The chain couples TRBV6-5 to TRBJ1-1; maybe TRBD1 (6 bases). The CDR3 totals 14 residues. The germline CDR1 and CDR2 sequences are MNHEY and SVGAGI. The V end was cut by 11 bases, the J end by 1 base, with 17 bases between. The CDR3 here is CAAGTTGSNTEAFF. DNA of the CDR3: TGTGCCGCAGGGACAACAGGGTCGAACACTGAAGCTTTCTTT.

V usage is TRBV4-1 and J usage is TRBJ2-5; 9 nucleotides line up with TRBD1. The trim removed 4 bases at V and 4 bases at J, leaving 7 bases unmatched. Germline CDR1 MGHRA, CDR2 YSYEKL. The CDR3 runs to 15 residues. In DNA, the CDR3 is TGCGCCAGCAGCCCCAGGACAGGGGAGAGAGAGACCCAGTACTTC. Translating gives CASSPRTGERETQYF.

V and J are TRBV9 and TRBJ2-1; D might be TRBD1 (5 bases). The CDR3 has 14 amino acids. Germline V CDR1 and CDR2: SGDLS, YYNGEE. The V end lost 0 bases, the J end lost 5 bases, and 9 bases lay between the germline ends. The CDR3 region has the DNA TGTGCCAGCAGCGTAGTGGACACCAACAATGAGCAGTTCTTC. Protein sequence: CASSVVDTNNEQFF.

This chain uses TRBV5-4 with TRBJ1-1; D remains unclear. Germline values: CDR1 SGHNT, CDR2 YYREEE (reference sequence). CDR3 size: 12 residues. V was pared by 0 bases and J by 7 bases, with 7 bases between. CDR3 bases: TGTGCCAGCAGCTTGGTGGGCAGTGAAGCTTTCTTT. This sequence encodes CASSLVGSEAFF.

This chain uses TRBV18 with TRBJ2-1; 9 positions match TRBD2. CDR1 and CDR2 from the germline V gene are KGHSH and LQKENI. The length of the CDR3 is 17 residues. Trimming removed 3 bases from V and 8 bases from J; junction bases left unmatched: 14. CDR3: CASSPRLADRKADEQFF. As DNA, the CDR3 is TGTGCCAGCTCACCGCGACTAGCGGATAGGAAGGCGGATGAGCAGTTCTTC.

V gene TRBV28 combines with J gene TRBJ2-5; 8 nucleotides match TRBD1. Germline V gene data show CDR1 as MDHEN and CDR2 as SYDVKM. V lost 2 bases to trimming and J lost 4 bases; unmatched junction nucleotides: 9. The CDR3 runs 16 residues. The DNA of the CDR3 is TGTGCCAGCAGTTTAGATAATACCGGGACAGGAGAGACCCAGTACTTC. Residues: CASSLDNTGTGETQYF.

This chain links TRBV6-5 with TRBJ1-1, with D uncertain. There are 14 residues in the CDR3. Germline CDR1 MNHEY, CDR2 SVGAGI. Trimming cost V 6 bases and J 2 bases, with 13 bases left between them. CDR3 sequence (DNA): TGTGCCAGCAGCTCATCGAGGGCCAACACTGAAGCTTTCTTT. Translated: CASSSSRANTEAFF.

In this sample, this clone turned up once. The gene calls are TRBV28 and TRBJ1-2, with 7 bases fitting TRBD1. The V segment lost 6 bases and the J segment 3 bases; nucleotides outside the gene matches: 7. The CDR3 runs 14 residues. Germline CDR1 and CDR2: MDHEN and SYDVKM. CDR3 protein: CASSPTDRDYGYTF. The DNA of the CDR3 is TGTGCCAGCAGCCCAACCGACAGGGACTATGGCTACACCTTC.

The J gene is TRBJ2-7, the V gene TRBV20-1; a possible D gene is TRBD2 (6 bases). The germline V gene has CDR1 DFQATT and CDR2 SNEGSKA (reference sequence). CDR3 length: 12 amino acids. Trimming cost V 3 bases and J 5 bases, with 11 bases left between them. CDR3 amino acids: CSASGGNNEQYF. Here the CDR3 DNA reads TGCAGTGCTAGTGGAGGGAATAACGAGCAGTACTTC.